Presented here are 2 T cell receptor beta chains from one specimen sequenced in a study of T cell responses to AZD1222 COVID-19 vaccine. Repertoires were generated with immunoSEQ multiplex PCR, while TCRdb's copy carries only in-frame clones and drops some. The sample shows about 150,000 clones, 90% of them seen only once. Here the sequenced sample was peripheral blood, taken on day 0 of AZD1222 vaccination. Every receptor here comes from an adult in good health.

This chain links TRBV7-2 with TRBJ2-1; 9 bases are a match to TRBD2. The CDR3 extends over 15 amino acids. Trimming removed 1 base from V and 8 bases from J; junction bases left unmatched: 6. Germline CDR1 reads SGHTA; CDR2 reads FQGNSA. CDR3 bases: TGTGCCAGCAGCTTAGAGCTAGCGGGGAGTCATGAGCAGTTCTTC. It specifies CASSLELAGSHEQFF.

J is TRBJ1-6 and V is TRBV12-5; 10 bases agree with TRBD1. V was pared by 1 base and J by 8 bases, with 5 bases of the junction left unmatched. The V gene's germline CDR1 is LGHNT and CDR2 FRNRAP. This CDR3 contains 16 residues. Here the CDR3 reads CASGLAPGTGDSPLHF. In nucleotides, the CDR3 is TGTGCTAGTGGTTTGGCGCCCGGGACAGGGGATTCACCCCTCCACTTT.